This TCR beta chain was captured by sequencing in a study of T cell responses to AZD1222 COVID-19 vaccine. Study-wide background: Samples with a second dose at about 4 or about 12 weeks were pooled together.

The assay was immunoSEQ multiplex PCR, and TCRdb's table has in-frame clones only and misses some. Of approximately 150,000 clones listed, approximately 92% are singletons. Regarding the study as a whole: Donors were mostly white British, more females; clonal diversity possibly underestimated.

Notes on this clone: Its specificity is not known.

The CDR3 sequence is 13 residues long. Deletions cut 5 bases from V and 2 bases from J, with 8 bases between. Germline V CDR1 and CDR2: SGHAT, FQDESV (reference sequence). J is TRBJ2-3 and V is TRBV11-1, with unresolved D. Source: peripheral blood, taken on day 0 of AZD1222 vaccination. The receptor's source is an adult in good health. The CDR3, as DNA: TGTGCCAGCAGCCACGACCCCACAGATACGCAGTATTTT. It encodes CASSHDPTDTQYF. Drawing the rest from reference TRBV11-1 and TRBJ2-3, the complete variable domain is EAEVAQSPRYKITEKSQAVAFWCDPISGHATLYWYRQILGQGPELLVQFQDESVVDDSQLPKDRFSAERLKGVDSTLKIQPAELGDSAMYLCASSHDPTDTQYFGPGTRLTVL.